This is a list of T cell receptor beta chains from one sample in a study of cytomegalovirus exposure and HLA in healthy donors. TCRdb's copy holds only in-frame clones and misses some; the assay was immunoSEQ multiplex PCR. This repertoire includes around 80,000 clones. Source material: PBMCs. These receptors were obtained from a boy aged 10-17 years in good health and CMV-seronegative. CDR3s include the opening cysteine and the closing phenylalanine or tryptophan.

>TRBV30|TRBJ1-2
CACSDRGRFVHGYTF
>TRBV2|TRBJ1-4
CASSGQLEKLFF
>TRBV19|TRBJ1-1
CASSIDLSRARTEAFF
>TRBV4-1|TRBJ2-5
CASSQDISFGGFYQETQYF
>TRBV9|TRBJ1-3
CASSVAQGALGNTIYF
>TRBV20-1|TRBJ2-7
CSATSGYEQYF
>TRBV14|TRBJ1-6
CASSHQAQFLSALHF
>TRBV7-9|TRBJ1-5
CASSRGQGAGNQPQHF
>TRBV5-4|TRBJ2-3
CASPSEGSTDTQYF
>TRBV10-3|TRBJ2-3
CAISPSGGAVDTQYF
>TRBV5-1|TRBJ2-5
CASAEGTRGTQYF
>TRBV25-1|TRBJ1-1
CASSEYGQRNTEAFF
>TRBV19|TRBJ1-2
CASSIDRTIWEYGYTF
>TRBV6-1|TRBJ2-7
CASSEGTGAYEQYF
>TRBV5-6|TRBJ2-7
CASSLRDRGPYEQYF
>TRBV30|TRBJ2-7
CAWRKNKDTYEQYF
>TRBV7-9|TRBJ2-2
CASSFIAAGELFF
>TRBV9|TRBJ2-1
CASSVGLAGLNEQFF
>TRBV2|TRBJ1-1
CANRWGENTEAFF
>TRBV14|TRBJ2-7
CASSLAGGNEQYF
>TRBV27|TRBJ2-7
CASRPDGLSYSYEQYF
>TRBV7-2|TRBJ2-2
CASSPTSGSSGELFF
>TRBV6-1|TRBJ2-7
CASSTWGGEQYF
>TRBV30|TRBJ1-1
CAWSVQPMNTEAFF
>TRBV2|TRBJ2-7
CASTLAGGRYEQYF
>TRBV7-3|TRBJ1-2
CASSSRPPSGGEVPYGYTF
>TRBV5-4|TRBJ1-1
CASSPPQGPGTEAFF
>TRBV5-4|TRBJ1-2
CASSLTGQGGYGYTF
>TRBV7-8|TRBJ1-5
CASSPGAGNSNQPQHF
>TRBV29-1|TRBJ2-2
CSVEMAYTGELFF
>TRBV4-1|TRBJ1-3
CASSQQQGASGNTIYF
>TRBV15|TRBJ1-1
CATSRESLPIPEAFF
>TRBV5-6|TRBJ1-1
CASSLTAGRTEAFF
>TRBV7-6|TRBJ2-5
CASSLFSSQETQYF
>TRBV19|TRBJ2-5
CASSTRTSGGVFSETQYF
>TRBV7-9|TRBJ2-7
CASSLGLRGQYF
>TRBV21-1|TRBJ1-2
CASSKRDKSYFNYGYTF
>TRBV12-2|TRBJ2-4
CASRLGRGLVVTQYF
>TRBV11-2|TRBJ2-7
CASSLAIGSPYEQYF
>TRBV29-1|TRBJ1-2
CSVEDPYAGLYGYTF
>TRBV7-3|TRBJ2-7
CASSLAGGPSYEQYF
>TRBV5-6|TRBJ2-7
CASSLGLVGEQYF
>TRBV7-9|TRBJ2-7
CASSLPWDSSYEQYF
>TRBV10-2|TRBJ1-1
CASSAGTGNTEAFF
>TRBV2|TRBJ2-7
CASGSDEQYF
>TRBV6-1|TRBJ2-7
CASSGRVWVAGQYEQYF
>TRBV9|TRBJ1-5
CASSVRPGNSNQPQHF
>TRBV6-5|TRBJ2-3
CASSYGRGWGDTQYF
>TRBV6-5|TRBJ1-4
CASSYGRGWNEKLFF
>TRBV5-1|TRBJ1-5
CASSSDRGQPQHF
>TRBV4-1|TRBJ1-1
CASSQKGHGDTEAFF
>TRBV7-9|TRBJ1-1
CASSFGTGGEAFF
>TRBV5-1|TRBJ2-5
CASSRTSERPGTQYF
>TRBV7-9|TRBJ1-2
CASSRHQGGGYTF